This T cell receptor beta chain originates from a study of blood T cell repertoires in COVID-19. Study-wide context: Samples representing acute and convalescent COVID-19 were sourced from the United States, Italy and Spain. T cells, B-cell-depleted T cells, or PBMCs supplied cDNA or gDNA.

Per the study methods: Researchers report that nucleated cell counts were estimated from reference gene primer amplification. TCRdb's table, derived via immunoSEQ multiplex PCR, lists solely in-frame clones and lacks some. V and J calls plus clone size are reproduced from that table; the DNA served to infer D and trimming. The table lists around 140,000 clones, roughly 86% of them singletons. This clone was counted once. This CDR3 region has 13 residues. V lost 5 bases, J lost 10 bases, and 9 bases stayed unmatched. The germline V gene has CDR1 SGHRS and CDR2 YFSETQ. The J gene is TRBJ2-1, the V gene TRBV5-1; 7 bases align to TRBD2. The clonotype was recovered from a human donor with acute or convalescent COVID-19. The donor label of this sample is uncertain. Sequences were obtained from peripheral blood. The CDR3 nucleotides are TGCGCCAGCAGGCAGGCGGGGGAGGGCGAGCAGTTCTTC. Translated: CASRQAGEGEQFF.